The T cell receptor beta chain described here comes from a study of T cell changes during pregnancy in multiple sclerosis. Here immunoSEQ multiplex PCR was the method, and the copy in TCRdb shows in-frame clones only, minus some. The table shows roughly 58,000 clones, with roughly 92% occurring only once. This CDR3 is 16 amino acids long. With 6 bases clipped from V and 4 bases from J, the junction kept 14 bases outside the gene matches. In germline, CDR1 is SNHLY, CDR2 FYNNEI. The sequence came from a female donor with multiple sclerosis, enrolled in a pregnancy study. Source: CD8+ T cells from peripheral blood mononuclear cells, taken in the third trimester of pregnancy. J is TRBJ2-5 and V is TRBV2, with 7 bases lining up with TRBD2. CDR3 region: CASRAGTGRRVETQYF. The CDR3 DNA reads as TGTGCCAGCAGGGCCGGAACCGGGAGGAGGGTAGAGACCCAGTACTTC.